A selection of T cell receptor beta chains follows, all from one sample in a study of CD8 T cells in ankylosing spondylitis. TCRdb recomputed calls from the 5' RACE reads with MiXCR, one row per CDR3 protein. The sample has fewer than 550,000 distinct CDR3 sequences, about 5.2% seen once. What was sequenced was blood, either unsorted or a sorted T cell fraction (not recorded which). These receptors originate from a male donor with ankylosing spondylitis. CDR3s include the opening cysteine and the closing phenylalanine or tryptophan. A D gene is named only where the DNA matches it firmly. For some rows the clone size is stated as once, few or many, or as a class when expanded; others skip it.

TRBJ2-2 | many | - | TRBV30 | TGTGCCTGGAGTGGGGGACTTGGTACCGGGGAGCTGTTTTTT | CAWSGGLGTGELFF
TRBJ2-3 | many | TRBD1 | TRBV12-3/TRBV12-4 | TGTGCCAGCAGAGACAGGGGGAGCACAGATACGCAGTATTTT | CASRDRGSTDTQYF
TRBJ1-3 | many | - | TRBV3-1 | TGTGCCAGCAGCCCAGCTACAACAGCTGGAAACACCATATATTTT | CASSPATTAGNTIYF
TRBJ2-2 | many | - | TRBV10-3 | TGTGCCATCAGTGAGTCGATGACGGCGAACACCGGGGAGCTGTTTTTT | CAISESMTANTGELFF
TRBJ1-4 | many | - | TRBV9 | TGTGCCAGCAGCGGGCAGACTAATGAAAAACTGTTTTTT | CASSGQTNEKLFF
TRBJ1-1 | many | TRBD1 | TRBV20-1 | TGCAGTGCCTTCACCGGGACAGTGAACACTGAAGCTTTCTTT | CSAFTGTVNTEAFF
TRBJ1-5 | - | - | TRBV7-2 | TGTGCCAGCAGCCCCAACAGTATCAATCAGCCCCAGCATTTT | CASSPNSINQPQHF
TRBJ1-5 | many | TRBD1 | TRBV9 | TGTGCCAGCAGCGCCGGACAGGGGCGGCAGCCCCAGCATTTT | CASSAGQGRQPQHF
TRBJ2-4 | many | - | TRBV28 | TGTGCCAGCAGAGGACAAGCACGAAACATTCAGTACTTC | CASRGQARNIQYF
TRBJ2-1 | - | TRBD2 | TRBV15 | TGTGCCACCAGCCGTCCCGGGACTAGCGGCACCAGGGAGCAGTTCTTC | CATSRPGTSGTREQFF
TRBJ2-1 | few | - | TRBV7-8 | TGTGCCAGCAGCCCTTGGGCCCTGTCCTACAATGAGCAGTTCTTC | CASSPWALSYNEQFF